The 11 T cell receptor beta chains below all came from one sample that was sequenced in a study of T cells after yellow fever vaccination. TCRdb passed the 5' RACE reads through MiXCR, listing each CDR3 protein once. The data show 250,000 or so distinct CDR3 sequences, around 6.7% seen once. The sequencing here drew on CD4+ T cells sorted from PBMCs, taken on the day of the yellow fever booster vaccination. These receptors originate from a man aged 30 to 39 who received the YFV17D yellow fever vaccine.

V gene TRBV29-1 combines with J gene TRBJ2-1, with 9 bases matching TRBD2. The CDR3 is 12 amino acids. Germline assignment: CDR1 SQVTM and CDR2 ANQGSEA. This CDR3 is CLAASGTSEQFF. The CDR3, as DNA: TGCCTCGCGGCTAGCGGGACAAGTGAGCAGTTCTTC.

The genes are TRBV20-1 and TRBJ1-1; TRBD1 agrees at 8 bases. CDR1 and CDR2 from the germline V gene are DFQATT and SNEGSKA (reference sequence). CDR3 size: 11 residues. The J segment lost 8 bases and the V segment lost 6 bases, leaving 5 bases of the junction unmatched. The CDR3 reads CSASYRGEAFF. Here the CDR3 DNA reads TGCAGTGCCTCTTACAGGGGGGAAGCTTTCTTT.

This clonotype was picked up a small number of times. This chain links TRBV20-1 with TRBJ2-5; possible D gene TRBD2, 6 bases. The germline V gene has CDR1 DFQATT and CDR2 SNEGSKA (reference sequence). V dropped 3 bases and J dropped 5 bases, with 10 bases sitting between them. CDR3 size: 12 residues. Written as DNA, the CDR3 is TGCAGTGCTAGCTTCGGGAGCGAGACCCAGTACTTC. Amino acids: CSASFGSETQYF.

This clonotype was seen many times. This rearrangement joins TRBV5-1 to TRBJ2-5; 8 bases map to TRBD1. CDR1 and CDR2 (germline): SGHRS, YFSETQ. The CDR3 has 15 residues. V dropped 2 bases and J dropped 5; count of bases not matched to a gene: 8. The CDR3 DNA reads TGCGCCAGCAGCTTACGGACAGGGAGTGGGGAGACCCAGTACTTC. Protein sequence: CASSLRTGSGETQYF.

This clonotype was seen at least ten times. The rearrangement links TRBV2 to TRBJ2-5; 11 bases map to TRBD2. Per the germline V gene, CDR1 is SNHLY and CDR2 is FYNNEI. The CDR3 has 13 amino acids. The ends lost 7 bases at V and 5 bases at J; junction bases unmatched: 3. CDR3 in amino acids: CASTSGGRETQYF. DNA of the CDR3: TGTGCCAGCACTAGCGGGGGGCGGGAGACCCAGTACTTC.

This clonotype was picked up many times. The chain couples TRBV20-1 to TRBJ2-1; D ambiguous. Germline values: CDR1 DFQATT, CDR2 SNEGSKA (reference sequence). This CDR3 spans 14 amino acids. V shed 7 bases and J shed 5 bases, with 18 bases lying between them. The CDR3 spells CSVTPNPVNNEQFF. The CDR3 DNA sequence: TGCAGTGTTACCCCAAACCCCGTGAACAATGAGCAGTTCTTC.

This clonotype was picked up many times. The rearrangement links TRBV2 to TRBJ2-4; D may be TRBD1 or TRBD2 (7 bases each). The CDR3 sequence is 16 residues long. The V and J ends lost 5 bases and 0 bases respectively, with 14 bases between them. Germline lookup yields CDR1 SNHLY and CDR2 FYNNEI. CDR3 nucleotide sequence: TGTGCCAGCAGTTCAGGGGGGGCCCTAGCCAAAAACATTCAGTACTTC. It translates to CASSSGGALAKNIQYF.

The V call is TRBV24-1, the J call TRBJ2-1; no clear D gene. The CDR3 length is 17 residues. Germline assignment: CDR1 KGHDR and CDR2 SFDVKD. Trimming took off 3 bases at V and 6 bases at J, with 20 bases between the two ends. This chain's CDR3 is CATSDPAASSLSNEQFF. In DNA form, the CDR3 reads TGTGCCACCAGTGATCCCGCAGCCTCGAGCCTAAGCAATGAGCAGTTCTTC.

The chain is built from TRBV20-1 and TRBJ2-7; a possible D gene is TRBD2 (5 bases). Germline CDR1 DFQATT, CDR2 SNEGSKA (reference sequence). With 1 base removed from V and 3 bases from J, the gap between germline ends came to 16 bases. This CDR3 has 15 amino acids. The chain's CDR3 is CSARALGMDFYEQYF. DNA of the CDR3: TGCAGTGCTAGAGCCCTAGGAATGGACTTCTACGAGCAGTACTTC.

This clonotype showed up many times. The CDR3 nucleotides are TGTGCCAGCTCACCGGACAAGGCCGGGAACATTCAGTACTTC. Protein product: CASSPDKAGNIQYF. The J gene is TRBJ2-4, the V gene TRBV18; a weak D match, TRBD1 (5 bases). In germline, CDR1 is KGHSH, CDR2 LQKENI. The CDR3 totals 14 residues. V was shortened by 3 bases and J by 7 bases, with 13 bases between the two germline ends.

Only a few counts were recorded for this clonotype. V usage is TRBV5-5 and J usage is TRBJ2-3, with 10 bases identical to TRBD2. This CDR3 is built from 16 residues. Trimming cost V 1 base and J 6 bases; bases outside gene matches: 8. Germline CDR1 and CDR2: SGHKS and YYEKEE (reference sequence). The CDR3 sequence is CASSLSSGRATDTQYF. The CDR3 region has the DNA TGTGCCAGCAGCTTGTCTAGCGGGAGAGCTACTGATACGCAGTATTTT. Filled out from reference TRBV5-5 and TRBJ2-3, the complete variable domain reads DAGVTQSPTHLIKTRGQQVTLRCSPISGHKSVSWYQQVLGQGPQFIFQYYEKEERGRGNFPDRFSARQFPNYSSELNVNALLLGDSALYLCASSLSSGRATDTQYFGPGTRLTVL.